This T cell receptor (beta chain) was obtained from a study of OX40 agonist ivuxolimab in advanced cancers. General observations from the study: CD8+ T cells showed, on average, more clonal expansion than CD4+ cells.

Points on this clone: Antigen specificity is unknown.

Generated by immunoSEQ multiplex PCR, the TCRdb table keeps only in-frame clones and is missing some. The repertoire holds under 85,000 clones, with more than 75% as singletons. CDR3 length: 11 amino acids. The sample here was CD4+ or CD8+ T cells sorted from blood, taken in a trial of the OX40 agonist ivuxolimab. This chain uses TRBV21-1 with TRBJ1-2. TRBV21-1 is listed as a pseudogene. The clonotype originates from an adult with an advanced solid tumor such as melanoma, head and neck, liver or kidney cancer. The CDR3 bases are TGTGCCAACGGGACTAACTATGGCTACACCTTC. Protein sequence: CANGTNYGYTF.